This TCR beta chain stems from a study of identical twins. This clonotype was recorded many times. Its specificity is not known. Addition of a universal primer site occurred through template switching, and cDNA carried unique molecular identifiers. MiXCR, applied by TCRdb to the 5' RACE reads, yields one record per CDR3 protein. The sample has hundreds of thousands of distinct CDR3 sequences, roughly 12% seen once. Germline CDR1 reads SEHNR; CDR2 reads FQNEAQ (reference sequence). The V end was cut by 3 bases, the J end by 8 bases, with 5 bases between. The CDR3 has 11 residues. Overall study findings and caveats: With abundant cord blood beta clonotypes, insertions were fewer; memory repertoires showed no such pattern. Excess sharing by twins proved weaker in beta out-of-frame sequences.

This same sample was also taken into another study, of yellow fever vaccine responses in identical twins.

The J gene is TRBJ2-1, the V gene TRBV7-9; D not certain. Sequenced: PBMCs. The clonotype was recovered from a young woman in good health. Written as DNA, the CDR3 is TGTGCCAGCAGCTTCTGGGATGAGCAGTTCTTC. Its translation is CASSFWDEQFF. The variable domain in full, with the rest retrieved from reference TRBV7-9 and TRBJ2-1, is DTGVSQNPRHKITKRGQNVTFRCDPISEHNRLYWYRQTLGQGPEFLTYFQNEAQLEKSRLLSDRFSAERPKGSFSTLEIQRTEQGDSAMYLCASSFWDEQFFGPGTRLTVL.